This T cell receptor (beta chain) appears in the sequencing data of a study of blood T cell repertoires in COVID-19. Study-level information: Collection of acute and convalescent COVID-19 samples took place in the United States, Italy and Spain. Sources were T cells, B-cell-depleted T cells, or PBMCs; the material itself was cDNA or gDNA.

Original analysis: Using reference gene primer amplification, nucleated cell counts were estimated. Using immunoSEQ multiplex PCR, the repertoire was profiled, and TCRdb retains in-frame clones only, with some absent. The D gene and trimming were derived from the DNA, and the V and J assignments and clone size from that table. The table includes 100,000 or so clones, less than 80% detected once. The V end was cut by 7 bases, the J end by 6 bases, with 15 bases between. Germline-derived CDR1 and CDR2 are LNHDA and SQIVND (reference sequence). The CDR3 extends over 13 amino acids. The rearrangement links TRBV19 to TRBJ1-2; D perhaps matches TRBD1 (5 bases). The source of this sequence is a man between 65 and 79 years old with active or convalescent COVID-19. The specimen was peripheral blood. CDR3 amino acids: CASTPVGLHGYTF. DNA for the CDR3: TGTGCCAGTACCCCGGTGGGGCTTCATGGCTACACCTTC.